The present T cell receptor (beta chain) was sequenced within a study of blood T cell repertoires in COVID-19. On the study more broadly: Samples representing acute and convalescent COVID-19 were sourced from the United States, Italy and Spain. Sources were T cells, B-cell-depleted T cells, or PBMCs; the material itself was cDNA or gDNA.

Germline V gene lookup returns CDR1 LGHDT and CDR2 YNNKEL (reference sequence). This CDR3 contains 12 residues. V was shortened by 5 bases and J by 3 bases, with 6 bases between the two germline ends. Study processing details: Amplification from reference gene primers served as the basis for estimated nucleated cell counts. Sequenced by immunoSEQ multiplex PCR; TCRdb stores in-frame clones only, minus some. D and trimming were read from the DNA, whereas the V and J calls and clone size are those reported in that table. The sample carries 60,000 or so clones, 70% to 90% recorded once. Sequenced material: peripheral blood. This clonotype originated in a human donor with active COVID-19. The donor label of this sample is uncertain. The gene calls are TRBV3-1 (or the pseudogene TRBV3-2) and TRBJ2-3; D unclear. CDR3 DNA sequence: TGTGCCAGCAGCGACATGACAGATACGCAGTATTTT. Translating it yields CASSDMTDTQYF.